These 8 T cell receptor beta chains came from one sample sequenced in a study of cytotoxic CD8 clonotypes in ibrutinib-treated CLL. Sequencing used immunoSEQ multiplex PCR; TCRdb keeps in-frame clones, though not all of them. The repertoire has around 9,600 clones, around 63% of them found once; the top ten carry 15% to 20%. The sample here was PBMCs, taken before ibrutinib treatment. These receptors all stem from a human donor with chronic lymphocytic leukemia.

This sequence joins TRBV19 and TRBJ1-2, with D possibly TRBD1 on 5 matching bases. V was shortened by 5 bases and J by 7 bases, with 14 bases between the two germline ends. This CDR3 region has 13 residues. Germline CDR1 is LNHDA and CDR2 is SQIVND (reference sequence). The CDR3 DNA sequence: TGTGCCAGTAGTGTCGATATCGGGGGTGGCTACACCTTC. It is translated as CASSVDIGGGYTF. Full variable domain (outside the CDR3, taken from reference TRBV19 and TRBJ1-2): DGGITQSPKYLFRKEGQNVTLSCEQNLNHDAMYWYRQDPGQGLRLIYYSQIVNDFQKGDIAEGYSVSREKKESFPLTVTSAQKNPTAFYLCASSVDIGGGYTFGSGTRLTVV.

CDR3 nucleotide sequence: TGTGCCAGCAGTGAACGGGACTTCTATAATTCACCCCTCCACTTT. It is translated as CASSERDFYNSPLHF. This chain links TRBV6-1 with TRBJ1-6, with a weak D call TRBD1 (5 bases). Germline V lookup: CDR1 MNHNS, CDR2 SASEGT. The CDR3 sequence is 15 residues long. V gave up 2 bases and J gave up 3 bases, with 8 bases separating them.

The chain links TRBV6-1 to TRBJ2-7; perhaps TRBD1 as D (6 bases). The germline gives CDR1 MNHNS, CDR2 SASEGT. V lost 5 bases, J lost 1 base, and 12 bases lay in between. The CDR3 is 14 residues long. The chain's CDR3 is CASSSTQGSYEQYF. CDR3 bases: TGTGCCAGCAGTTCCACACAGGGTTCCTACGAGCAGTACTTC.

The V call is TRBV14, the J call TRBJ1-4; TRBD1 might be the D (6 bases). With 1 base removed from V and 8 bases from J, the gap between germline ends came to 8 bases. The CDR3 sequence is 13 residues long. Germline lookup yields CDR1 SGHDN and CDR2 FVKESK. The CDR3 is CASSQGDREKLFF. In DNA form, the CDR3 reads TGTGCCAGCAGCCAAGGCGACAGGGAAAAACTGTTTTTT. The full variable domain, completed using reference TRBV14 and TRBJ1-4, is EAGVTQFPSHSVIEKGQTVTLRCDPISGHDNLYWYRRVMGKEIKFLLHFVKESKQDESGMPNNRFLAERTGGTYSTLKVQPAELEDSGVYFCASSQGDREKLFFGSGTQLSVL.

The chain's CDR3 is CASSLAGGAGGANVLTF. Written as DNA, the CDR3 is TGTGCCAGCAGCTTAGCGGGGGGCGCAGGTGGGGCCAACGTCCTGACTTTC. V is TRBV11-2 and J is TRBJ2-6; D is perhaps TRBD2 (7 bases). Germline CDR1 and CDR2: SGHAT and FQNNGV. CDR3 length: 17 amino acids. V was trimmed by 1 base and J by 3 bases, leaving 13 bases between them.

V usage is TRBV18 and J usage is TRBJ2-2, with TRBD2 identical over 11 bases. The ends lost 2 bases at V and 7 bases at J; junction bases unmatched: 12. This CDR3 spans 18 amino acids. Germline V gene sequence: CDR1 KGHSH, CDR2 LQKENI. The CDR3 nucleotides read TGTGCCAGCTCACCAGGACTAGCGGGCCCATTGGGGAACGGGGAGCTGTTTTTT. Residues: CASSPGLAGPLGNGELFF.

The CDR3 DNA sequence: TGTGCCAGCAGCGTGCAGGGAGGGAACTATGGCTACACCTTC. This translates into CASSVQGGNYGYTF. The rearrangement links TRBV9 to TRBJ1-2, with a weak D call TRBD1 (5 bases). This CDR3 is 14 amino acids long. Germline CDR1 SGDLS, CDR2 YYNGEE. V was shortened by 2 bases and J by 2 bases, with 10 bases between the two germline ends. Drawing the rest from reference TRBV9 and TRBJ1-2, the complete variable domain is DSGVTQTPKHLITATGQRVTLRCSPRSGDLSVYWYQQSLDQGLQFLIQYYNGEERAKGNILERFSAQQFPDLHSELNLSSLELGDSALYFCASSVQGGNYGYTFGSGTRLTVV.

The chain couples TRBV7-9 to TRBJ2-2; the match to TRBD2 covers 7 bases. Germline V gives CDR1 SEHNR, CDR2 FQNEAQ (reference sequence). The CDR3 consists of 16 residues. V dropped 5 bases and J dropped 4; count of bases not matched to a gene: 10. The CDR3 spells CASSPLRRESTGELFF. CDR3 DNA: TGTGCCAGCAGCCCCCTGAGGCGGGAGAGCACCGGGGAGCTGTTTTTT.